This T cell receptor (beta chain) originates from a study of blood T cell repertoires in COVID-19. The assay was immunoSEQ multiplex PCR, and TCRdb's table has in-frame clones only and misses some. The data contain roughly 110,000 clones, around four fifths of them singletons. This clonotype originated in a woman aged 70-85 years with acute or convalescent COVID-19. Source material: peripheral blood.

The CDR3 DNA sequence: TGCGCCAGCAGCTTGGCACCGGGGAGGAACGAAAAACTGTTTTTT. Translated, it gives CASSLAPGRNEKLFF. This chain connects TRBV5-1 to TRBJ1-4; D ambiguous. The CDR3 extends over 15 amino acids. Germline CDR1 SGHRS, CDR2 YFSETQ. With 0 bases removed from V and 8 bases from J, the gap between germline ends came to 14 bases.